One T cell receptor (beta chain) is described in this entry. Its antigen is unknown. The data were taken from a study of long-term antiretroviral therapy in people with HIV. An immunoSEQ assay, version v3.0, was performed at survey level. The method was immunoSEQ multiplex PCR; TCRdb's version includes in-frame clones alone and lacks a portion of them. The sample lists about 25,000 clones; about 81% were seen once. Findings and limits, study-wide: Those clones which expanded before ART made up the dominant part of the repertoire at all time points. Diversity rose after ART but stayed below transplant donor controls. Controls had broader CDR3 length ranges than HIV repertoires did. For ART adherence, viral resistance and therapy changes, no data were available.

V was trimmed by 0 bases and J by 1 base, leaving 7 bases between them. CDR3 length: 14 residues. Per the germline V gene, CDR1 is MNHNY and CDR2 is SVGAGI (reference sequence). The chain links TRBV6-6 to TRBJ2-7, with D hard to call. This receptor was obtained from a man aged 45-60 years with HIV. The starting material was unsorted PBMCs, obtained 2.9 years after starting antiretroviral therapy. CDR3 region: CASSYSKNSYEQYF. CDR3 DNA: TGTGCCAGCAGTTACTCGAAGAATTCCTACGAGCAGTACTTC.